This TCR beta chain was sequenced during a study of beta chain features in type 1 diabetes. Study findings and constraints: All four CD4+ subsets of Type 1 diabetes patients contained TCRB CDR3s that were moderately but significantly shorter. At VDJ recombination sites, type 1 diabetes patients had fewer insertions and more deleted nucleotides. Healthy donors had naive, central memory and Treg TCRB repertoires that appeared less similar than those seen among patients.

Concerning this clone: Its target is not known.

Trimming cost V 6 bases and J 2 bases; bases outside gene matches: 4. CDR1 is MGHDK and CDR2 is SYGVNS in the germline V gene. CDR3 length: 15 amino acids. Sequenced material consisted of expressed TCRB transcripts (all of the isolated RNA was reverse transcribed). Sequencing was performed with immunoSEQ multiplex PCR; in TCRdb, only in-frame clones are kept and a portion is missing. The profile covers over 500,000 clones, with about 16% appearing a single time and about 0.097% taken by the ten largest. Sorting that relied on CD45RO/CCR7/CD25/CD127/CD95/CD27 yielded CD4+ naive, central memory, regulatory and stem cell-like memory cells.

The sequence came from a man between 18 and 35 years old in good health. The chain links TRBV25-1 to TRBJ2-6; 7 bases are shared with TRBD1. Sequencing was done on a sample of naive CD4+ T cells from blood. In DNA form, the CDR3 reads TGTGCCAGCAGATCAGGGGGAACTGGGGCCAACGTCCTGACTTTC. The encoded protein is CASRSGGTGANVLTF.